The clone carrying this TCR beta chain was picked up a small number of times. As yet, its antigen is unknown. The CDR3 covers 15 residues. Germline assignment: CDR1 MNHEY and CDR2 SVGAGI. J was trimmed by 6 bases and V by 2 bases; bases with no gene match: 10. This record comes from a study of T-cell reconstitution after alpha-beta-depleted transplantation in children. Study-wide points: Reportedly, only several hundred clones from non-depleted graft cells drove alpha-beta T-cell counts at about two months. After transplant, high TCRbeta diversity at day 60 in some patients arose from surviving recipient T cells and thymic progenitors. Diversity and T-cell counts at one year after transplant derived mostly from new T cells.

Preparing the TCRbeta library involved the use of unique molecular identifiers. TCRdb itself ran the PCR reads through MiXCR, one entry per CDR3 protein. This table holds some 180,000 distinct CDR3 sequences, roughly 7% found once. The chain employs TRBV6-5 and TRBJ2-7, with TRBD1 matching over 7 bases. The material was PBMCs, obtained before TCRalphabeta/CD19-depleted stem cell transplant. The TCR originated in a boy between 2 and 15 years old with acute lymphoblastic leukemia, due to receive a stem cell transplant. CDR3 protein: CASSYGTVKDSEQYF. The CDR3, as DNA: TGTGCCAGCAGTTACGGGACAGTGAAAGATTCCGAGCAGTACTTC.